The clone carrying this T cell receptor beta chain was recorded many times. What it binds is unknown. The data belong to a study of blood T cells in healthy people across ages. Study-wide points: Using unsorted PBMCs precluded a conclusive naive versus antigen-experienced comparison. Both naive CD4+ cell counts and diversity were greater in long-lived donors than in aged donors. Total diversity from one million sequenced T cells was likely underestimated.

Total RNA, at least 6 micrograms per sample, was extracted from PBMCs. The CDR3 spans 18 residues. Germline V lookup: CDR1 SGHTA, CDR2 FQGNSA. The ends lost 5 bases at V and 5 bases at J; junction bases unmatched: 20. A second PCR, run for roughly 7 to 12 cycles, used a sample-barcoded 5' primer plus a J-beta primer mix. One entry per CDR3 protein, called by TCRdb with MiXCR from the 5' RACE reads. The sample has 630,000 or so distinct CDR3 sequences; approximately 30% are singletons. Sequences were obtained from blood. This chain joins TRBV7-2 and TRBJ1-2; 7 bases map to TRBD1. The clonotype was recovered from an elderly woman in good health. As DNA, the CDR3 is TGTGCCAGCAGCGCGAGACGCCCCGGCAGGGGGTTTGGGTATGGCTACACCTTC. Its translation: CASSARRPGRGFGYGYTF.